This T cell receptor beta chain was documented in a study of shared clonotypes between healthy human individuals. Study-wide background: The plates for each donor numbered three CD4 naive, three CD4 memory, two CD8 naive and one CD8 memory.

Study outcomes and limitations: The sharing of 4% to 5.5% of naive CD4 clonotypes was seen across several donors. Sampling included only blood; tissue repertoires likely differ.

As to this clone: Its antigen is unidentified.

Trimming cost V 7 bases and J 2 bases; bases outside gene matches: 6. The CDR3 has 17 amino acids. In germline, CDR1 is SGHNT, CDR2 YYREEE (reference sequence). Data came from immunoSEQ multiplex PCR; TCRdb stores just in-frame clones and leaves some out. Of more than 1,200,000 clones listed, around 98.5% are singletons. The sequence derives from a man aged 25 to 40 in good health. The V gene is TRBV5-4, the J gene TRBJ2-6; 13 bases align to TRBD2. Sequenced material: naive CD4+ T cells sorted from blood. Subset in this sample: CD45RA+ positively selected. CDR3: CASGPGTSGTGANVLTF. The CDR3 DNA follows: TGTGCCAGCGGGCCTGGGACTAGCGGGACTGGGGCCAACGTCCTGACTTTC.